The sequence of this TCR beta chain was determined in a study of T cells in Graves' hyperthyroidism and ophthalmopathy. Broader study findings: Researchers found most expanded thyroid clonotypes above 0.001 in blood as well.

The source material, RNA transcripts, was used to amplify TCR beta CDR3 regions. The HTBI primer set served for first-round RT-PCR of the TCR CDR3. One entry per CDR3 protein, called by TCRdb with MiXCR from the multiplex PCR reads. This sample carries about 640,000 distinct CDR3 sequences, about a fifth of them seen once, and the ten largest clones take more than 30%. Exclusion of patients followed from uncontrolled infection, other autoimmune disease, pregnancy or lactation. This clonotype came up many times. Its antigen is unidentified. Trimming took 6 bases from V and 7 from J; bases not matched to a gene: 6. The germline V gene encodes CDR1 ENHRY and CDR2 SYGVKD. CDR3 size: 12 residues.

Sequenced: blood. The V and J genes are TRBV10-3 and TRBJ2-7, with 7 bases fitting TRBD1. This TCR derives from a man aged 30 to 45 with Graves' ophthalmopathy. The CDR3 here is CAIRGTTGEQYF. In DNA, the CDR3 is TGTGCCATCAGGGGGACGACAGGGGAGCAGTACTTC.